The clone carrying this T cell receptor (beta chain) was detected ten times or more. The sample belongs to a study of human T cells and chemical hapten exposure. Time point noted: patch test 2, 6 weeks after DPC sensitization. Specified treatment: therapeutic diphenylcyclopropenone sensitization with weekly scalp DPC. This CDR3 comprises 11 residues. Trimming took 3 bases from V and 10 from J, leaving 9 bases between them. Germline CDR1 and CDR2: SEHNR and FQNEAQ (reference sequence). TCRdb re-analysed the RACE reads in MiXCR, keeping a single row per CDR3 protein. In the table there are 95,000 or so distinct CDR3 sequences, over 10% of which are singletons.

The sequence came from a middle-aged woman with alopecia areata. Some clones in this sample may be carry-over from other donors' samples. The chain carries TRBV7-9 and TRBJ1-1; D not certain. The specimen comprised whole blood, sampled in connection with sensitization to the hapten diphenylcyclopropenone (DPC). The DNA for the CDR3 is TGTGCCAGCAGCTTTCGCCCGGGAGCTTTCTTT. Protein sequence: CASSFRPGAFF. The whole variable domain, remainder taken from reference TRBV7-9 and TRBJ1-1, is DTGVSQNPRHKITKRGQNVTFRCDPISEHNRLYWYRQTLGQGPEFLTYFQNEAQLEKSRLLSDRFSAERPKGSFSTLEIQRTEQGDSAMYLCASSFRPGAFFGQGTRLTVV.